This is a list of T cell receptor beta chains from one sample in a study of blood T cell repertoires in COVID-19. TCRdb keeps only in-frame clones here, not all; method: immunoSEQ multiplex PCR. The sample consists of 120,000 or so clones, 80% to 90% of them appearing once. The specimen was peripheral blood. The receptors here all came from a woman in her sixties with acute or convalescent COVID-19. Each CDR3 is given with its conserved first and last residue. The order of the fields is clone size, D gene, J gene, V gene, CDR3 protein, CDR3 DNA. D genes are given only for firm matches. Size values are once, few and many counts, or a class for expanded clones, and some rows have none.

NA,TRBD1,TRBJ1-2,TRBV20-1,CSASPGTGAPGYTF,TGCAGTGCTAGTCCCGGGACAGGTGCTCCTGGCTACACCTTC
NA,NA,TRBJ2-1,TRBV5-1,CASSLVTAHNEQFF,TGCGCCAGCAGCTTGGTCACTGCGCACAATGAGCAGTTCTTC
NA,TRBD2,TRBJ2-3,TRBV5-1,CASRAGTTPPDTQYF,TGCGCCAGCAGGGCCGGGACTACGCCCCCAGATACGCAGTATTTT
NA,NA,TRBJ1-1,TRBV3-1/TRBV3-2,CASSQGPGAGTEAFF,TGTGCCAGCAGCCAAGGTCCAGGGGCAGGCACTGAAGCTTTCTTT
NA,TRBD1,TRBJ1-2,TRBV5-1,CASSLDPGQGDYGYTF,TGCGCCAGCAGCCTCGATCCGGGACAGGGGGACTATGGCTACACCTTC
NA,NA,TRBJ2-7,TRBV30,CAWTNGQLYEQYF,TGTGCCTGGACAAATGGACAGTTATACGAGCAGTACTTC
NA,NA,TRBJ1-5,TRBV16,CASSQEGGQPQHF,TGTGCCAGCAGCCAAGAGGGAGGACAGCCCCAGCATTTT
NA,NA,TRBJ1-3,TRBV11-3,CASSSQGNTIYF,TGTGCCAGCAGCTCACAGGGAAACACCATATATTTT
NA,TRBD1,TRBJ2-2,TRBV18,CASSLRQGGTGELFF,TGTGCCAGCTCACTCCGACAGGGGGGCACCGGGGAGCTGTTTTTT
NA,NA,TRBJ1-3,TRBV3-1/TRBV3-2,CASGPLLDCSGNTIYF,TGTGCCAGCGGGCCGTTACTAGATTGCTCTGGAAACACCATATATTTT
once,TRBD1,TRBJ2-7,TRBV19,CASASRGGQGYEQYF,TGTGCCAGTGCCTCACGTGGGGGACAGGGCTACGAGCAGTACTTC
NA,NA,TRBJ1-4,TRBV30,CAWSWRVGEKLFF,TGTGCCTGGAGTTGGAGGGTAGGAGAAAAACTGTTTTTT
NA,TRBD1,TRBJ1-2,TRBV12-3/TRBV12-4,CASSFQGARGYTF,TGTGCCAGCAGTTTTCAGGGGGCGCGTGGCTACACCTTC
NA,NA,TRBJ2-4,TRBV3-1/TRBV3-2,CASSQPGGVLAKNIQYF,TGTGCCAGCAGCCAACCCGGAGGGGTACTAGCCAAAAACATTCAGTACTTC
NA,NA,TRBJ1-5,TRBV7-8,CASSSTEYSNQPQHF,TGTGCCAGCAGCTCCACAGAATATAGCAATCAGCCCCAGCATTTT
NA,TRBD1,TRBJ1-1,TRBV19,CASRTGQGTEAFF,TGTGCCAGTAGGACCGGACAGGGGACTGAAGCTTTCTTT
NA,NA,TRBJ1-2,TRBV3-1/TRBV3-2,CASSAQGTGYTF,TGTGCCAGCAGCGCACAGGGAACTGGCTACACCTTC
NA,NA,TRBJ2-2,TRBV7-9,CARGVTGELFF,TGTGCCAGAGGGGTAACCGGGGAGCTGTTTTTT
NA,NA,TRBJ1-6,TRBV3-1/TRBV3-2,CASSHLRENSPLHF,TGTGCCAGCAGCCACCTCAGGGAAAATTCACCCCTCCACTTT
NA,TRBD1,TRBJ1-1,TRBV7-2,CASSPPPGQGEAFF,TGTGCCAGCAGCCCCCCCCCGGGACAGGGGGAAGCTTTCTTT
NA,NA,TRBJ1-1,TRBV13,CASSLGGPLTGLNTEAFF,TGTGCCAGCAGCTTAGGGGGGCCCCTCACAGGGTTGAACACTGAAGCTTTCTTT
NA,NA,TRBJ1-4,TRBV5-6,CASSADRQATNEKLFF,TGTGCCAGCAGCGCTGACAGGCAGGCAACTAATGAAAAACTGTTTTTT
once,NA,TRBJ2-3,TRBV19,CASSRSFTGGGTDTQYF,TGTGCCAGTAGCCGATCCTTCACAGGAGGAGGGACAGATACGCAGTATTTT
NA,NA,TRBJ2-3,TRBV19,CASTLGRGGRTTSTDTQYF,TGTGCCAGTACCCTAGGGAGAGGGGGTCGTACAACTAGCACAGATACGCAGTATTTT
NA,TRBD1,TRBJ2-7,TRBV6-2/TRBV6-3,CASSPGQGVGEQYF,TGTGCCAGCAGTCCCGGACAGGGGGTGGGAGAGCAGTACTTC
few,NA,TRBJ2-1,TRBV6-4,CASSDSVSAGPQFF,TGTGCCAGCAGTGACTCTGTGTCCGCGGGTCCGCAGTTCTTC
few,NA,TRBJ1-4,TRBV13,CASSLQGTNEKLFF,TGTGCCAGCAGCTTACAGGGGACTAATGAAAAACTGTTTTTT
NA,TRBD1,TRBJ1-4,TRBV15,CATSSRTGTGARKLFF,TGTGCCACCAGCAGCCGTACCGGGACAGGGGCACGAAAACTGTTTTTT
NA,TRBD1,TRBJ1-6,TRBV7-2,CASSLELGTGNSPLHF,TGTGCCAGCAGCTTAGAGTTGGGGACAGGGAATTCACCCCTCCACTTT
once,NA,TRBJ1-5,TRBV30,CAWKGQAANQPQHF,TGTGCCTGGAAAGGTCAGGCAGCTAATCAGCCCCAGCATTTT
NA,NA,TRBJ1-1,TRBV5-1,CASTVQGRTEAFF,TGCGCCAGCACGGTACAGGGTAGAACTGAAGCTTTCTTT
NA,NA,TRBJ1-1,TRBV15,CATSRVAWGGTEAFF,TGTGCCACCAGCAGAGTCGCTTGGGGAGGCACTGAAGCTTTCTTT
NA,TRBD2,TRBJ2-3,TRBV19,CASSIGWTSGADTQYF,TGTGCCAGTAGTATAGGGTGGACTAGCGGCGCGGATACGCAGTATTTT
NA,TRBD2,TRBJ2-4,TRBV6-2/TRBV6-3,CASSYPLLDSGGKNIQYF,TGTGCCAGCAGTTACCCCCTATTGGATAGCGGGGGAAAAAACATTCAGTACTTC
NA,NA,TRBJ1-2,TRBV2,CASTVPDRSYGYTF,TGTGCCAGCACGGTCCCGGACAGATCCTATGGCTACACCTTC
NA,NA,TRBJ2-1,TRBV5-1,CASSRGGAYNEQFF,TGCGCCAGCAGCCGAGGCGGGGCCTACAATGAGCAGTTCTTC
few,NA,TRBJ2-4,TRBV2,CASSVTGLAKNIQYF,TGTGCCAGCAGTGTAACAGGGCTAGCCAAAAACATTCAGTACTTC
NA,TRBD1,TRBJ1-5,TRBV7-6,CASSAGDRAGQPQHF,TGTGCCAGCAGCGCGGGGGACAGGGCAGGTCAGCCCCAGCATTTT
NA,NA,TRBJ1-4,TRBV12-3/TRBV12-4,CASSPSGTDRLFF,TGTGCCAGCAGTCCCTCAGGCACCGACAGACTGTTTTTT
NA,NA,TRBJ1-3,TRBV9,CASSVAGFGNTIYF,TGTGCCAGCAGCGTAGCGGGGTTCGGAAACACCATATATTTT
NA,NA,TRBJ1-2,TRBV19,CASSHGGDYYGYTF,TGTGCCAGTAGCCACGGTGGGGACTACTATGGCTACACCTTC
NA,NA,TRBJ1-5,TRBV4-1,CASSQDPGAPYQPQHF,TGCGCCAGCAGCCAAGATCCAGGGGCCCCCTATCAGCCCCAGCATTTT
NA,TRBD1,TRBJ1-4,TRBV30,CAWSRQGGEKLFF,TGTGCCTGGAGTAGGCAGGGGGGAGAAAAACTGTTTTTT
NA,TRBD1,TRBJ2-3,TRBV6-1,CASSATDRGAGDTQYF,TGTGCCAGCAGTGCGACGGACAGGGGGGCGGGGGATACGCAGTATTTT
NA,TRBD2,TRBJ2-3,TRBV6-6,CASSPERGITDTQYF,TGTGCCAGCAGTCCTGAGCGGGGAATCACAGATACGCAGTATTTT
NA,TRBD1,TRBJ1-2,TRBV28,CASTTDGTGGAVGYTF,TGTGCCAGCACAACAGACGGGACAGGGGGCGCCGTTGGCTACACCTTC
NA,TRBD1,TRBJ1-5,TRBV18,CASSSGTGGQVQPQHF,TGTGCCAGCTCATCCGGGACAGGGGGTCAAGTTCAGCCCCAGCATTTT
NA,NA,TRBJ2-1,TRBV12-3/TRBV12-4,CASRIFDEQFF,TGTGCCAGCAGAATCTTCGATGAGCAGTTCTTC
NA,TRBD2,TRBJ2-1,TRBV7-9,CAPGGSAYNEQFF,TGTGCCCCCGGGGGGTCGGCCTACAATGAGCAGTTCTTC
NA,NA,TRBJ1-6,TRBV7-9,CASSPPSYNSPLHF,TGTGCCAGCAGCCCTCCCTCCTATAATTCACCCCTCCACTTT
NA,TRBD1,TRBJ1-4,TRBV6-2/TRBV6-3,CASSLRGRVEKLFF,TGTGCCAGCAGCCTCAGGGGGCGAGTGGAAAAACTGTTTTTT
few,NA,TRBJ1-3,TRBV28,CASTQTTDSFSGNTIYF,TGTGCCAGCACCCAAACTACGGACAGCTTCTCTGGAAACACCATATATTTT
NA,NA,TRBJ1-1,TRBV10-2,CASSESTGNTEAFF,TGCGCCAGCAGTGAGTCGACGGGGAACACTGAAGCTTTCTTT
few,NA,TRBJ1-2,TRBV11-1,CASSSGTPVYGYTF,TGTGCCAGCAGTTCCGGGACACCAGTCTATGGCTACACCTTC
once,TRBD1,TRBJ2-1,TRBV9,CASSGFGTALDEQFF,TGTGCCAGCAGCGGGTTTGGGACAGCTTTAGATGAGCAGTTCTTC